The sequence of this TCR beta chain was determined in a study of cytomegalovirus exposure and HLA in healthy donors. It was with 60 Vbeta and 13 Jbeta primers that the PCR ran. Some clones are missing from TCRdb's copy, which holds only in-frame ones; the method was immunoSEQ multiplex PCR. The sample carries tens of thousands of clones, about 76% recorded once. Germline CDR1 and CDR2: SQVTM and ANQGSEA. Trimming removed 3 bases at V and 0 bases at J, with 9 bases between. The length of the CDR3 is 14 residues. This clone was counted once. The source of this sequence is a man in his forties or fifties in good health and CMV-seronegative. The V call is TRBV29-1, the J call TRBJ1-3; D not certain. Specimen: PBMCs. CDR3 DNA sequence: TGCAGCGTTGAGGGGAGGAACTCTGGAAACACCATATATTTT. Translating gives CSVEGRNSGNTIYF.